This T cell receptor beta chain emerged from a study of T cells in Graves' hyperthyroidism and ophthalmopathy. Background on the study: Peripheral blood collection took place at initial diagnosis, before any treatment. Study results and limitations: The model's output predicted ophthalmopathy at a median of roughly 6.9 months prior to onset. Among thyroid clonotypes expanded above 0.001, most also appeared in blood.

This clonotype appeared a few times. The antigen remains undetermined. Amplification targeted TCR beta CDR3 regions from RNA transcripts. The HTBI primer set was used in a first-round RT-PCR of the TCR CDR3. TCRdb independently ran MiXCR on the multiplex PCR reads; one entry per CDR3 protein. The sample records around 400,000 distinct CDR3 sequences, about a sixth being singletons. The V gene's germline CDR1 is MNHEY and CDR2 SMNVEV (reference sequence). The germline V and J ends were trimmed by 7 bases and 15 bases, with 25 bases remaining between them. This CDR3 has 14 amino acids. Each patient was aged 18 to 65 and had newly diagnosed hyperthyroidism of under 2 months' duration.

The chain recombines TRBV27 with TRBJ2-1; TRBD2 might be the D (6 bases). The TCR was taken from a woman aged 18-35 years with Graves' hyperthyroidism that later progressed to Graves' ophthalmopathy. Sequencing was done on a sample of blood. CDR3 sequence: CASTSPLGRGIMFF. CDR3 nucleotide sequence: TGTGCCAGCACTTCCCCCCTAGGGCGCGGGATTATGTTCTTC.